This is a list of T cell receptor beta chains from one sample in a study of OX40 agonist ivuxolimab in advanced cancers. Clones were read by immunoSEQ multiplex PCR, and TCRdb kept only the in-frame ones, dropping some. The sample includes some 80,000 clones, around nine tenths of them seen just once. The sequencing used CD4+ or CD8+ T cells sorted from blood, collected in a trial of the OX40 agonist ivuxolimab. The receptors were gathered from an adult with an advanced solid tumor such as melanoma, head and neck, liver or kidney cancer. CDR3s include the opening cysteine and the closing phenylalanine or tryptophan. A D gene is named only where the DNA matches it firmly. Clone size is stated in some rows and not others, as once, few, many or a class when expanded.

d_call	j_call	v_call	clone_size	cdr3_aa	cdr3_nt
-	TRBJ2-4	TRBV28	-	CASSFWGAKNIQYF	TGTGCCAGCAGTTTCTGGGGAGCCAAAAACATTCAGTACTTC
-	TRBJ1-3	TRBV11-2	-	CASRPGTSGNTIYF	TGTGCCAGCAGACCGGGGACGTCTGGAAACACCATATATTTT
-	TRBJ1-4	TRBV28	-	CASSQSNEKLFF	TGTGCCAGCTCCCAGAGTAATGAAAAACTGTTTTTT
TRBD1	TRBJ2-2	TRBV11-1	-	CASSAGGPRGTGELFF	TGTGCCAGCAGCGCAGGGGGCCCGAGGGGCACCGGGGAGCTGTTTTTT
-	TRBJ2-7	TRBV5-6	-	CASSFGKTYEQYF	TGTGCCAGCAGCTTCGGGAAGACCTACGAGCAGTACTTC
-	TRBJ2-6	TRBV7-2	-	CASSLSPDRTPGANVLTF	TGTGCCAGCAGCTTAAGCCCCGATAGGACCCCCGGGGCCAACGTCCTGACTTTC
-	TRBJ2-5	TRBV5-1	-	CASSLVAAAQETQYF	TGCGCCAGCAGCTTGGTCGCGGCAGCCCAAGAGACCCAGTACTTC
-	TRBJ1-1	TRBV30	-	CAWSVRQDTEAFF	TGTGCCTGGAGTGTAAGACAGGACACTGAAGCTTTCTTT
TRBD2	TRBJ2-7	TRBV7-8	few	CASRLGVLAGEQYF	TGTGCCAGCAGATTAGGGGTACTAGCGGGTGAGCAGTACTTC
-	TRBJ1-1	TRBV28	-	CASSLGLHTEAFF	TGTGCCAGCAGTTTAGGGTTGCACACTGAAGCTTTCTTT
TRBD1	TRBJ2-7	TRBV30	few	CAWSRDSGAYEQYF	TGTGCCTGGAGTAGGGACAGTGGGGCCTACGAGCAGTACTTC
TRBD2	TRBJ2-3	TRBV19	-	CASSMGLAGAEDTQYF	TGTGCCAGTAGTATGGGACTAGCGGGGGCGGAAGATACGCAGTATTTT
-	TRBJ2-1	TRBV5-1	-	CASSDSSVSYNEQFF	TGCGCCAGCAGCGATTCTAGCGTCTCCTACAATGAGCAGTTCTTC
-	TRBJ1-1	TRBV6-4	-	CASSYRGNTEAFF	TGTGCCAGCAGTTATAGGGGGAACACTGAAGCTTTCTTT
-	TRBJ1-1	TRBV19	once	CATSERLPNTEAFF	TGTGCCACATCCGAGCGTCTACCGAACACTGAAGCTTTCTTT
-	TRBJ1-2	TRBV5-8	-	CASSLDGSYGYTF	TGTGCCAGCAGCCTAGACGGATCCTATGGCTACACCTTC
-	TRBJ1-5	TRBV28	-	CASSGNQPQHF	TGTGCCAGCAGCGGAAATCAGCCCCAGCATTTT
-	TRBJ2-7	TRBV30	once	CAWDPGAFYEQYF	TGTGCCTGGGACCCCGGGGCCTTCTACGAGCAGTACTTC
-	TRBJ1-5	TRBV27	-	CASSPHTGNQPQHF	TGTGCCAGCAGTCCCCACACAGGGAATCAGCCCCAGCATTTT
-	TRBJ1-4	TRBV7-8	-	CASSLEGIPNEKLFF	TGTGCCAGCAGCTTGGAGGGGATCCCTAATGAAAAACTGTTTTTT
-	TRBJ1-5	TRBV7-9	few	CASSASPYRFPNQPQHF	TGTGCCAGCAGCGCGTCTCCTTACAGGTTCCCCAATCAGCCCCAGCATTTT
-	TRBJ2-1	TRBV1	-	CTSSQRVGIRRGRDEQFF	TGCACCAGCAGCCAAAGAGTTGGAATAAGGAGGGGGAGGGATGAGCAGTTCTTC
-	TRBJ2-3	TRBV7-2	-	CASSLDFTDTQYF	TGTGCCAGCAGCTTAGACTTCACAGATACGCAGTATTTT
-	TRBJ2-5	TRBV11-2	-	CASSFQETQYF	TGTGCCAGCAGCTTCCAAGAGACCCAGTACTTC
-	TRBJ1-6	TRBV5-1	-	CASSLGGDSPLHF	TGCGCCAGCAGCTTGGGTGGGGATTCACCCCTCCACTTT
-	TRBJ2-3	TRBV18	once	CASSPLGGNTDTQYF	TGTGCCAGCTCCCCCCTAGGGGGGAACACAGATACGCAGTATTTT
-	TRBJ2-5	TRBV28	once	CASSLANQETQYF	TGTGCCAGCAGTTTGGCCAACCAAGAGACCCAGTACTTC
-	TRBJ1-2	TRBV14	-	CASSQDTGRYGYTF	TGTGCCAGCAGCCAAGATACGGGGCGGTATGGCTACACCTTC
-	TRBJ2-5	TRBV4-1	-	CASSQVAVETQYF	TGCGCCAGCAGCCAAGTAGCGGTCGAGACCCAGTACTTC